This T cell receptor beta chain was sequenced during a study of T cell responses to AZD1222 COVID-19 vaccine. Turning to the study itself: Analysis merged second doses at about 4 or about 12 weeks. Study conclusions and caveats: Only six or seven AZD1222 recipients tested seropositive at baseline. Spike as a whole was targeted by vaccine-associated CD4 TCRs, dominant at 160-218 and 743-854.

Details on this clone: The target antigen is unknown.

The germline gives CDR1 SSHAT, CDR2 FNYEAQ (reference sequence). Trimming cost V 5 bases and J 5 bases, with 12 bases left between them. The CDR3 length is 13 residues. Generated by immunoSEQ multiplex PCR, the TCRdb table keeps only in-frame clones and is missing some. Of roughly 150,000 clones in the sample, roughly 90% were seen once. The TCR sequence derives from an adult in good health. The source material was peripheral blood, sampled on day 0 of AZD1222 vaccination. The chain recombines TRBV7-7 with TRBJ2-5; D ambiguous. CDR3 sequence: CASSRTDFETQYF. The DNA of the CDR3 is TGTGCCAGCAGCCGTACAGATTTCGAGACCCAGTACTTC.